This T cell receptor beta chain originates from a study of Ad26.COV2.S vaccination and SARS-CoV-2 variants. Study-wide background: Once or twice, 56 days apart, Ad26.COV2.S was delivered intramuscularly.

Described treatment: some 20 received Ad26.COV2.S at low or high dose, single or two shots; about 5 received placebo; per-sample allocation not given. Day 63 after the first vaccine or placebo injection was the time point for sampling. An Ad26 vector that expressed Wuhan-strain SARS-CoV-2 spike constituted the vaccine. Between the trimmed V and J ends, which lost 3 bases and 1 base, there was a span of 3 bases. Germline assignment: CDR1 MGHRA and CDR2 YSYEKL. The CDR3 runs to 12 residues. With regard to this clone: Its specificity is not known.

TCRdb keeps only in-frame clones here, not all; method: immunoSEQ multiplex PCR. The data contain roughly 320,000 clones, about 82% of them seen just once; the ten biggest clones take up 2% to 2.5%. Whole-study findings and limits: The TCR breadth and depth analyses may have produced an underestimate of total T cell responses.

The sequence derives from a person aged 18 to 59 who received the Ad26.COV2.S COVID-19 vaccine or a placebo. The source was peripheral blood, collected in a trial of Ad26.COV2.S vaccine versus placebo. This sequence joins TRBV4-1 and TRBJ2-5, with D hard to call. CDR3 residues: CASSQTQETQYF. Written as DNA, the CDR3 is TGCGCCAGCAGCCAGACCCAAGAGACCCAGTACTTC.